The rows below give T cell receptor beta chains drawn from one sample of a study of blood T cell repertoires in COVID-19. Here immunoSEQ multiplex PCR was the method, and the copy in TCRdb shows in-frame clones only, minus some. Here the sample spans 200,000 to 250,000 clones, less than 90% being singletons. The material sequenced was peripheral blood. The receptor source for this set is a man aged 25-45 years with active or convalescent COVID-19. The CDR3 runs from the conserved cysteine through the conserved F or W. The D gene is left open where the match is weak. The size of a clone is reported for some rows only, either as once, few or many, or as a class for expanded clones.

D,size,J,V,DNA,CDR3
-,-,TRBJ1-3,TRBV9,TGTGCCAGCAGCGTAGGAGGAGGAGGACTTGGAAACACCATATATTTT,CASSVGGGGLGNTIYF
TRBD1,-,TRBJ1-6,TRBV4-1,TGCGCCAGCAGCCAAACACAGGGGGCGGGCAATAATTCACCCCTCCACTTT,CASSQTQGAGNNSPLHF
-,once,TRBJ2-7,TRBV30,TGTGCCTGGAGTGTACCCGGACTAAGCTACGAGCAGTACTTC,CAWSVPGLSYEQYF
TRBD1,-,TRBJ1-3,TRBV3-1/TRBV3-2,TGTGCCAGCAGACTGGACAGGGTCGGGAACACCATATATTTT,CASRLDRVGNTIYF
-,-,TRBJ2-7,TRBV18,TGTGCCAGCTCACCTGGACAGCCCCCCTACGAGCAGTACTTC,CASSPGQPPYEQYF
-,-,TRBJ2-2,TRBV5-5,TGTGCCAGCAGCTTGGGACTAGGGGCCGGGGAGCTGTTTTTT,CASSLGLGAGELFF
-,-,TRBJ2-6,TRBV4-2,TGTGCCAGCAGCCAAGTAGGGACAACGCTCTCTGGGGCCAACGTCCTGACTTTC,CASSQVGTTLSGANVLTF
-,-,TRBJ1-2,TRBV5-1,TGCGCCAGCAGCTTTTTCGGGGGAGATGGCTACACCTTC,CASSFFGGDGYTF
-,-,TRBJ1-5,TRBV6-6,TGTGCCAGCACCCCCTCAGGGCTAAGTCAGCCCCAGCATTTT,CASTPSGLSQPQHF
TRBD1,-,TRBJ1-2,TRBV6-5,TGTGCCAGCAATGCCCTGGGGCAGGGGGCAGAAGGCTACACCTTC,CASNALGQGAEGYTF
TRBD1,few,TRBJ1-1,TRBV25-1,TGTGCCAGCAAGACAGGGGTAATTACTGAAGCTTTCTTT,CASKTGVITEAFF
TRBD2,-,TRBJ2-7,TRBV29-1,TGCAGCGTTGTTCCCATTGGACTAGCGGGAGTCCAAGAGCAGTACTTC,CSVVPIGLAGVQEQYF
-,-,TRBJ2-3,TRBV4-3,TGCGCCAGCAGCCAAGTTATGGCGGCAGATACGCAGTATTTT,CASSQVMAADTQYF
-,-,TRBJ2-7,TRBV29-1,TGCAGCGTTGGGACGGTTGCGGGAGAGCAGTACTTC,CSVGTVAGEQYF
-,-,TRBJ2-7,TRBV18,TGTGCCAGCTCACCACAGTTGAGGTACGAGCAGTACTTC,CASSPQLRYEQYF
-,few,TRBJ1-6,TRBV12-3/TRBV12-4,TGTGCCAGCAGCCGGACGGGGAATTCACCCCTCCACTTT,CASSRTGNSPLHF
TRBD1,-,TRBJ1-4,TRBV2,TGTGCCAGCGGGTCGGACAGGGGAGGTGAAAAACTGTTTTTT,CASGSDRGGEKLFF
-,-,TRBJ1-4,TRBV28,TGTGCCAGCAGTTTAGGAGGGCAGGGCGGAAAGGAAAAACTGTTTTTT,CASSLGGQGGKEKLFF